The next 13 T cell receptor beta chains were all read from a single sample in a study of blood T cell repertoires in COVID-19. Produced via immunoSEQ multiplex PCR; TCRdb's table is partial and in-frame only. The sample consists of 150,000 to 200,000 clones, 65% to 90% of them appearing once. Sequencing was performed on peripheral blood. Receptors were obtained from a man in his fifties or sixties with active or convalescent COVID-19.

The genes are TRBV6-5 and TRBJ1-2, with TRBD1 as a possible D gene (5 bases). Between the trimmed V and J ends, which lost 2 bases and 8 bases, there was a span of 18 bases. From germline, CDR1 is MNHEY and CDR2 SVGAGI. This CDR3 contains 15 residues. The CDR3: CASSYDPTEKGGYTF. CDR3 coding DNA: TGTGCCAGCAGTTACGACCCAACAGAGAAGGGGGGCTACACCTTC.

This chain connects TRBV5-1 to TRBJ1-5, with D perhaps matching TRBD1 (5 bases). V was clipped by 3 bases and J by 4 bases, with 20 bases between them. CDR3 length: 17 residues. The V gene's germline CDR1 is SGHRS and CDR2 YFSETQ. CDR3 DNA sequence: TGCGCCAGCAGCTACGCCCCAGGGCTCATAGCAAATCAGCCCCAGCATTTT. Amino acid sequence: CASSYAPGLIANQPQHF.

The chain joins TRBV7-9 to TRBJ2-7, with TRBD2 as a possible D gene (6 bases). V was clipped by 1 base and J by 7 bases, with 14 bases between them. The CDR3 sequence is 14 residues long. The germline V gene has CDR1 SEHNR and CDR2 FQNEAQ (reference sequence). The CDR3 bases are TGTGCCAGCAGCTTAGGAGGACCCGCGGGAGAGCAGTACTTC. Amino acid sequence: CASSLGGPAGEQYF. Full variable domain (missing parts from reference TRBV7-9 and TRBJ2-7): DTGVSQNPRHKITKRGQNVTFRCDPISEHNRLYWYRQTLGQGPEFLTYFQNEAQLEKSRLLSDRFSAERPKGSFSTLEIQRTEQGDSAMYLCASSLGGPAGEQYFGPGTRLTVT.

CDR3 amino acids: CSVTLPGHSPYEQYF. DNA of the CDR3: TGCAGCGTTACCCTCCCGGGACACTCTCCCTACGAGCAGTACTTC. This rearrangement joins TRBV29-1 to TRBJ2-7, with TRBD1 as a possible D gene (6 bases). This CDR3 is 15 amino acids long. CDR1 is SQVTM and CDR2 is ANQGSEA in the germline V gene. V was trimmed by 5 bases and J by 2 bases, leaving 19 bases between them.

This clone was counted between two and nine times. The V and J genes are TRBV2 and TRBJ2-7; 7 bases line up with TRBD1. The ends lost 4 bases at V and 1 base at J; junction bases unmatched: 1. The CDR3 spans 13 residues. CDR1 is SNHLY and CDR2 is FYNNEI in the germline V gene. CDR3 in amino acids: CASSVGQSYEQYF. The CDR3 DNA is TGTGCCAGCAGTGTGGGACAGTCCTACGAGCAGTACTTC. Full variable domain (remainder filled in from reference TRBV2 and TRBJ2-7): EPEVTQTPSHQVTQMGQEVILRCVPISNHLYFYWYRQILGQKVEFLVSFYNNEISEKSEIFDDQFSVERPDGSNFTLKIRSTKLEDSAMYFCASSVGQSYEQYFGPGTRLTVT.

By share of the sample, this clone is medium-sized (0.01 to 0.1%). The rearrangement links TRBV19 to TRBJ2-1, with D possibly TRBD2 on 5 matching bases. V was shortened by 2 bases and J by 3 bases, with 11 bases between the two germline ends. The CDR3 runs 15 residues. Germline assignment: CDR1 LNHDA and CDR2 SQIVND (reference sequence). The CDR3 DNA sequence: TGTGCCAGTAGTATAAAGTCGGGGTACTACAATGAGCAGTTCTTC. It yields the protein CASSIKSGYYNEQFF.

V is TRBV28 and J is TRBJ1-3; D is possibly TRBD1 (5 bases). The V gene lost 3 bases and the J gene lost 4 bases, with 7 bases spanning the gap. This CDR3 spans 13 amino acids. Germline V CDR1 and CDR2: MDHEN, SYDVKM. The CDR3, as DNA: TGTGCCAGCAGTTTCGGGGGAGGAAACACCATATATTTT. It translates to CASSFGGGNTIYF.

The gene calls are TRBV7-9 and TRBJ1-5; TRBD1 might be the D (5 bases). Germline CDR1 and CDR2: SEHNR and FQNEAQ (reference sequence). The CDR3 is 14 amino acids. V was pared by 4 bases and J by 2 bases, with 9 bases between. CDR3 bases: TGTGCCAGCAGCTCCCAACAGGGCAATCAGCCCCAGCATTTT. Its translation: CASSSQQGNQPQHF.

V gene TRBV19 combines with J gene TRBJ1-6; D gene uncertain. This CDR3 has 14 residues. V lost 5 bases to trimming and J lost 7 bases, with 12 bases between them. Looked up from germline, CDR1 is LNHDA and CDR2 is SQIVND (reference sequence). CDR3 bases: TGTGCCAGTAGTTTCTCGGAGAAAAATTCACCCCTCCACTTT. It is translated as CASSFSEKNSPLHF.

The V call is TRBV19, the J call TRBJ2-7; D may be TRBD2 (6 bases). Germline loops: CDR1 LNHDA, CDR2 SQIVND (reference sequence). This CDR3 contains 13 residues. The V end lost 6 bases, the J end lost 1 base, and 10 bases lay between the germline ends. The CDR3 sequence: CASRLGGSYEQYF. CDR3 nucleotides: TGTGCCAGTAGATTGGGAGGATCCTACGAGCAGTACTTC.

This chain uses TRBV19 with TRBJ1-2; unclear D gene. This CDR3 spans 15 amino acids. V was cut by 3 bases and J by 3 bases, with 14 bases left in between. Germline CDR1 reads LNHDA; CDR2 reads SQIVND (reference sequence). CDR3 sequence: CASSMWSPEDYGYTF. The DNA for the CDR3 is TGTGCCAGTAGTATGTGGAGCCCCGAGGACTATGGCTACACCTTC.

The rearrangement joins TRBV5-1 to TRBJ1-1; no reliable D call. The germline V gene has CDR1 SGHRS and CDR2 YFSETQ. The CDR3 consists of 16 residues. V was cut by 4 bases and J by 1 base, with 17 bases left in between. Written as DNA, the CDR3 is TGCGCCAGCAGCCCCCAGACGGCTCGACAGAACACTGAAGCTTTCTTT. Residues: CASSPQTARQNTEAFF.

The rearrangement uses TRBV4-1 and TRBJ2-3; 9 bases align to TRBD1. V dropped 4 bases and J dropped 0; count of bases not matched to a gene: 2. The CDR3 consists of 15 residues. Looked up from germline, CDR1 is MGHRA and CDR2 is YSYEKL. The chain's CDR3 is CASSPQGASTDTQYF. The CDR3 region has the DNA TGCGCCAGCAGCCCACAGGGGGCCAGCACAGATACGCAGTATTTT.